The source of this T cell receptor (beta chain) is a study of T-cell memory formation after mild COVID-19. Points from the study as a whole: Clones that got smaller from day 15 to 85 had even CD4/CD8, while clones growing later tipped toward CD4+. Contracting CD4+ clones were located mainly in CM and EM, and CD8+ clones in EMRA. Memory cells collected pre-infection included some clones that later responded, suggesting cross-reactive memory joined.

CDR3 size: 14 residues. Germline CDR1 ENHRY, CDR2 SYGVKD. Trimming shortened V by 3 bases and J by 6 bases, and 15 bases separated the two germline ends. Sample barcodes and UMIs were carried by the TCR alpha and TCR beta cDNA libraries that 5'RACE generated with constant-segment primers. TCRdb reprocessed the 5' RACE reads with MiXCR, giving one entry per CDR3 protein. Seen here are about 140,000 distinct CDR3 sequences, around 15% observed once, and the top ten hold 28%. In the case of this clonotype: No antigen is known for it.

The V call is TRBV10-3, the J call TRBJ2-7; maybe TRBD2 (6 bases). Source material: PBMCs or a T cell subset sorted from them (not recorded which). The TCR comes from an adult woman who had mild COVID-19 (a few samples of this study predate the infection). Cell type and time point are not known. Here the CDR3 reads CAISDAGSRGEQYF. CDR3 nucleotide sequence: TGTGCCATCAGTGACGCGGGATCTCGGGGCGAGCAGTACTTC.